The 10 T cell receptor beta chains below all came from one sample that was sequenced in a study of T cells in Graves' hyperthyroidism and ophthalmopathy (dated by TCRdb to the late 2010s). The library was built by means of multiplex PCR. Sequencing took place on an Illumina HiSeq 2000. The TCR beta CDR3 regions were amplified from the RNA transcripts. For the first round of RT-PCR on the TCR CDR3, the HTBI primer set was used together with the Qiagen OneStep RT-PCR kit. The public reads were quality trimmed at Q25 with fastp and then assembled into clones with MiXCR by TCRdb, keeping productive beta chains. Every distinct CDR3 protein forms one entry, paired with its most common genes and DNA. The sample contains approximately 250,000 distinct CDR3 sequences, around 24% of them found a single time. In total, the top ten clones hold about 40% of the sample. The material sequenced was blood. The receptors were gathered from a woman in her forties with Graves' ophthalmopathy.

This clonotype was picked up many times. The CDR3 spells CASSPQTGTPGEAFF. The CDR3 DNA follows: TGTGCCAGCAGTCCTCAGACAGGGACCCCCGGTGAAGCTTTCTTT. The chain couples TRBV12-3 or TRBV12-4 to TRBJ1-1; the match to TRBD1 covers 7 bases. The length of the CDR3 is 15 residues. V was clipped by 5 bases and J by 7 bases; unmatched bases: 13.

This clonotype was seen repeatedly, ten times or more. The CDR3 DNA follows: TGTGCCAGCAGTGAAGCAGTCAGCTACTCCTATGGCTACACCTTC. It specifies CASSEAVSYSYGYTF. The chain employs TRBV6-1 and TRBJ1-2; D call uncertain. The V end was cut by 0 bases, the J end by 4 bases, with 12 bases between. This CDR3 contains 15 residues. The germline V gene encodes CDR1 MNHNS and CDR2 SASEGT.

This clonotype was picked up many times. CDR3 nucleotides: TGTGCCAGTAGGGACAGTCTCTCTGGGGCCAACGTCCTGACTTTC. It yields the protein CASRDSLSGANVLTF. The chain has TRBV28 and TRBJ2-6; TRBD1 agrees at 7 bases. This CDR3 comprises 15 residues. After removal of 9 bases from V and 0 bases from J, the junction contained 5 bases not matched to a gene. The germline gives CDR1 MDHEN, CDR2 SYDVKM.

In its sample, this clonotype was seen many times. The chain couples TRBV19 to TRBJ1-1; 12 nucleotides align to TRBD1. CDR1 is LNHDA, CDR2 SQIVND, per germline (reference sequence). The CDR3 is 17 amino acids. V trimming: 6 bases; J trimming: 3 bases; junction bases outside the gene matches: 11. The DNA of the CDR3 is TGTGCCAGTAGCCTCGGGACAGGGGGCGATCGGGACACTGAAGCTTTCTTT. Amino acids: CASSLGTGGDRDTEAFF.

Many counts were recorded for this clonotype. V and J are TRBV5-1 and TRBJ2-7; TRBD1 agrees at 9 bases. The germline gives CDR1 SGHRS, CDR2 YFSETQ. The CDR3 contains 16 residues. V shed 4 bases and J 5 bases; nucleotides not matched to a gene: 13. As DNA, the CDR3 is TGCGCCAGCAGCCTATCACCGGGACAGGGAGACGACGAGCAGTACTTC. The encoded protein is CASSLSPGQGDDEQYF. The full variable domain, completed using reference TRBV5-1 and TRBJ2-7, is KAGVTQTPRYLIKTRGQQVTLSCSPISGHRSVSWYQQTPGQGLQFLFEYFSETQRNKGNFPGRFSGRQFSNSRSEMNVSTLELGDSALYLCASSLSPGQGDDEQYFGPGTRLTVT.

This clonotype was observed a single time. V usage is TRBV28 and J usage is TRBJ2-7, with 10 bases that match TRBD1. The CDR3 runs to 16 residues. Trimming cost V 7 bases and J 0 bases; bases outside gene matches: 9. Germline values: CDR1 MDHEN, CDR2 SYDVKM. In nucleotides, the CDR3 is TGTGCCAGCACGGGGACAGGGGCCTCCACCTCCTACGAGCAGTACTTC. This sequence encodes CASTGTGASTSYEQYF.

This clonotype was recorded at least ten times. The rearrangement links TRBV30 to TRBJ1-2; the D is unclear. V was shortened by 4 bases and J by 0 bases, with 12 bases between the two germline ends. Germline V gives CDR1 GTSNPN, CDR2 SVGIG (reference sequence). CDR3 length: 14 amino acids. The CDR3 nucleotides read TGTGCCTGGACCCCGTTACTCGCTAACTATGGCTACACCTTC. This translates into CAWTPLLANYGYTF.

Only a few counts were recorded for this clonotype. The DNA for the CDR3 is TGTGCCAGCAGTGGAATGAGAGGCTACACCTTC. It yields the protein CASSGMRGYTF. The J gene is TRBJ1-2, the V gene TRBV6-2 or TRBV6-3, with unresolved D. CDR1 and CDR2 (germline): MNHEY, SVGEGT. CDR3 length: 11 amino acids. The ends were cut back, 5 bases at V and 8 bases at J, with 9 bases in the middle.

This clonotype was recorded at least ten times. This chain connects TRBV28 to TRBJ2-7, with 7 bases lining up with TRBD2. V lost 6 bases and J lost 0; bases outside the gene matches: 14. The CDR3 covers 17 residues. Germline CDR1 and CDR2: MDHEN and SYDVKM. DNA for the CDR3: TGTGCCAGCAGCTACTCAGGGAGGGCCCGACCCTCCTACGAGCAGTACTTC. This sequence encodes CASSYSGRARPSYEQYF.

The table lists this clonotype with many counts. The chain has TRBV6-1 and TRBJ1-5, with D possibly TRBD1 on 5 matching bases. The V gene's germline CDR1 is MNHNS and CDR2 SASEGT. Trimming removed 2 bases from V and 6 bases from J, with 11 bases in between. The CDR3 runs 14 residues. CDR3: CASSEMRGGQPQHF. The CDR3 nucleotides read TGTGCCAGCAGTGAAATGAGGGGAGGTCAGCCCCAGCATTTT.